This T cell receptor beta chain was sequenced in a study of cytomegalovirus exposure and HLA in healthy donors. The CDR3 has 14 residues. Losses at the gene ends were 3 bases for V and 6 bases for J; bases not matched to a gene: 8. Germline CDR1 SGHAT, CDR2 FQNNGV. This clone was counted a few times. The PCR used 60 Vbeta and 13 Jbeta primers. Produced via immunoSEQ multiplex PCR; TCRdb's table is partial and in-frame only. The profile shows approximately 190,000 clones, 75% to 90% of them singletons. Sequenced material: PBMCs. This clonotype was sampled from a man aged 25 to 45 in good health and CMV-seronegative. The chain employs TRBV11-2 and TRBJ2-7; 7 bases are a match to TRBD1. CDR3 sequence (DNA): TGTGCCAGCAGCTTTAGACAGGGTCTAGGCGAGCAGTACTTC. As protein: CASSFRQGLGEQYF.